A selection of T cell receptor beta chains follows, all from one sample in a study of response to subunit inactivated influenza vaccine. TCRdb used MiXCR to reprocess the RT-PCR reads, holding one entry per CDR3 protein. The table has about 500,000 distinct CDR3 sequences, approximately 7.3% seen once. Sequencing used PBMCs from blood, obtained about 23 months after vaccination. The receptor source for this set is a man aged 45-69 years who received an inactivated influenza vaccine. Each CDR3 is given with its conserved first and last residue.

v_call: TRBV7-2
cdr3_aa: CASSPGVGSYEQYF

v_call: TRBV7-8
cdr3_aa: CASSLASGPTIEQYF

v_call: TRBV20-1
cdr3_aa: CSALWGPSYNEQFF

v_call: TRBV7-2
cdr3_aa: CASSPQSGWTNEKLFF

v_call: TRBV20-1
cdr3_aa: CSVEWSYNEQFF

v_call: TRBV6-5
cdr3_aa: CASRYRDTGLDTQYF

v_call: TRBV4-2
cdr3_aa: CASSQDRANYGYTF

v_call: TRBV20-1
cdr3_aa: CSASPNRGETQYF

v_call: TRBV25-1
cdr3_aa: CASSVRGRLTGELFF

v_call: TRBV2
cdr3_aa: CASGAGRTDTQYF

v_call: TRBV15
cdr3_aa: CATSRRLAGGLRNEQFF

v_call: TRBV12-3/TRBV12-4
cdr3_aa: CASSLALGTGGNEQFF

v_call: TRBV29-1
cdr3_aa: CSVEDSQAQNIQYF

v_call: TRBV10-3
cdr3_aa: CAISAGQGLYGYTF

v_call: TRBV4-3
cdr3_aa: CASSQVSGDGKPNHTGELFF

v_call: TRBV21-1
cdr3_aa: CASSKGDRGEETQYF

v_call: TRBV11-2
cdr3_aa: CASSLYQSSGNTIYF

v_call: TRBV5-1
cdr3_aa: CASRGTPSETQYF

v_call: TRBV5-1
cdr3_aa: CASSLPGTQQNEQFF

v_call: TRBV10-3
cdr3_aa: CAISPGQINQPQHF

v_call: TRBV5-1
cdr3_aa: CASSLDGGPQDTQYF

v_call: TRBV11-2
cdr3_aa: CASSLSSVGYTGELFF

v_call: TRBV6-5
cdr3_aa: CVTGNSYEQYF

v_call: TRBV15
cdr3_aa: CATSRDRTAEAFF

v_call: TRBV29-1
cdr3_aa: CSAGRGAQETQYF

v_call: TRBV6-2/TRBV6-3
cdr3_aa: CASRKTGGYNEQFF

v_call: TRBV9
cdr3_aa: CASSASGTSASNTGELFF

v_call: TRBV6-6
cdr3_aa: CASSPGLKLFF

v_call: TRBV11-2
cdr3_aa: CAGSQGIDEQYF

v_call: TRBV5-4
cdr3_aa: CASSSLFGSGELFF

v_call: TRBV20-1
cdr3_aa: CSARGPNFGEKRFF

v_call: TRBV7-6
cdr3_aa: CASSLETGLRDTQYF

v_call: TRBV20-1
cdr3_aa: CSATLPTGEETQYF

v_call: TRBV7-2
cdr3_aa: CASSQTSTMYNEQFF

v_call: TRBV20-1
cdr3_aa: CSAQRGARDTQYF

v_call: TRBV6-5
cdr3_aa: CASIIQNTGELFF

v_call: TRBV20-1
cdr3_aa: CSARDLTAAQETQYF

v_call: TRBV7-9
cdr3_aa: CASSTGTYEQYF

v_call: TRBV30
cdr3_aa: CAWALVAGADTQYF

v_call: TRBV27
cdr3_aa: CASSYESSYNSPLHF

v_call: TRBV20-1
cdr3_aa: CSAEPGHSNEQFF

v_call: TRBV7-2
cdr3_aa: CASSQDRGPQKLFF

v_call: TRBV5-8
cdr3_aa: CASRWTTYNEQFF

v_call: TRBV29-1
cdr3_aa: CSVDSTGGGEAFF

v_call: TRBV18
cdr3_aa: CASSRTRDEQFF